A selection of T cell receptor beta chains follows, all from one sample in a study of blood T cell repertoires in COVID-19. TCRdb keeps only in-frame clones here, not all; method: immunoSEQ multiplex PCR. The data show under 200,000 clones, with around four fifths seen just once and 0.95% held by the top ten. Sequencing was performed on peripheral blood. These receptor sequences come from a man aged 60-69 years with COVID-19, enrolled during active disease. The CDR3 runs from the conserved cysteine through the conserved F or W. D genes are given only for firm matches. Size is stated for part of the rows, as once, few or many counts, or as a class when the clone is expanded.

D gene: -
clone size: -
V gene: TRBV18
J gene: TRBJ1-2
CDR3 protein: CASSPDTRNYGYTF
CDR3 DNA: TGTGCCAGCTCACCGGATACCAGGAACTATGGCTACACCTTC

D gene: -
clone size: once
V gene: TRBV28
J gene: TRBJ1-5
CDR3 protein: CASSLFDRFGRQPQHF
CDR3 DNA: TGTGCCAGCAGTTTATTCGACAGGTTTGGGCGTCAGCCCCAGCATTTT

D gene: -
clone size: -
V gene: TRBV5-1
J gene: TRBJ1-5
CDR3 protein: CASSPGLVTGQPQHF
CDR3 DNA: TGCGCCAGCAGCCCGGGCCTCGTGACAGGTCAGCCCCAGCATTTT

D gene: TRBD2
clone size: -
V gene: TRBV27
J gene: TRBJ2-7
CDR3 protein: CASSFNPGTSGYEQYF
CDR3 DNA: TGTGCCAGCAGTTTTAACCCCGGGACTAGCGGCTACGAGCAGTACTTC

D gene: -
clone size: -
V gene: TRBV4-2
J gene: TRBJ1-3
CDR3 protein: CASSQEGGASGNTIYF
CDR3 DNA: TGTGCCAGCAGCCAAGAGGGCGGGGCGTCCGGAAACACCATATATTTT

D gene: -
clone size: -
V gene: TRBV2
J gene: TRBJ1-5
CDR3 protein: CASSLDRDQPQHF
CDR3 DNA: TGTGCCAGCAGTCTTGACAGAGATCAGCCCCAGCATTTT

D gene: -
clone size: -
V gene: TRBV2
J gene: TRBJ2-3
CDR3 protein: CASSGRTSTDTQYF
CDR3 DNA: TGTGCCAGCAGTGGACGGACTAGCACAGATACGCAGTATTTT

D gene: TRBD1
clone size: -
V gene: TRBV29-1
J gene: TRBJ1-2
CDR3 protein: CSVEDRTGQNYGYTF
CDR3 DNA: TGCAGCGTTGAAGATCGTACGGGACAGAACTATGGCTACACCTTC

D gene: TRBD1
clone size: -
V gene: TRBV10-3
J gene: TRBJ1-5
CDR3 protein: CAISQGQGNQPQHF
CDR3 DNA: TGTGCCATCAGTCAAGGACAGGGTAATCAGCCCCAGCATTTT

D gene: TRBD2
clone size: -
V gene: TRBV14
J gene: TRBJ2-1
CDR3 protein: CASSQGLAGRYEQFF
CDR3 DNA: TGTGCCAGCAGCCAAGGACTAGCGGGAAGGTATGAGCAGTTCTTC

D gene: TRBD2
clone size: -
V gene: TRBV27
J gene: TRBJ2-1
CDR3 protein: CASSSSGRIGNEQFF
CDR3 DNA: TGTGCCAGCAGTAGTAGCGGGAGAATTGGTAATGAGCAGTTCTTC

D gene: -
clone size: -
V gene: TRBV11-2
J gene: TRBJ1-4
CDR3 protein: CASSLGGVLRGEKLFF
CDR3 DNA: TGTGCCAGCAGCTTAGGGGGGGTCCTACGGGGTGAAAAACTGTTTTTT

D gene: -
clone size: -
V gene: TRBV6-2/TRBV6-3
J gene: TRBJ1-3
CDR3 protein: CASSYSETGIPGNTIYF
CDR3 DNA: TGTGCCAGCAGTTACTCCGAGACAGGAATTCCGGGAAACACCATATATTTT

D gene: -
clone size: -
V gene: TRBV5-1
J gene: TRBJ1-1
CDR3 protein: CARGRDEAFF
CDR3 DNA: TGCGCCAGGGGCAGGGATGAAGCTTTCTTT

D gene: TRBD1
clone size: -
V gene: TRBV27
J gene: TRBJ1-1
CDR3 protein: CASSSRDSLTTEAFF
CDR3 DNA: TGTGCCAGCAGTTCGAGGGACAGTCTTACAACTGAAGCTTTCTTT

D gene: -
clone size: once
V gene: TRBV4-1
J gene: TRBJ1-1
CDR3 protein: CASSQEGRSNTEAFF
CDR3 DNA: TGCGCCAGCAGCCAAGAGGGCAGGTCGAACACTGAAGCTTTCTTT

D gene: TRBD2
clone size: -
V gene: TRBV3-1/TRBV3-2
J gene: TRBJ2-1
CDR3 protein: CASSQSSGRAHEQFF
CDR3 DNA: TGTGCCAGCAGCCAATCAAGCGGGAGGGCCCATGAGCAGTTCTTC

D gene: -
clone size: many
V gene: TRBV28
J gene: TRBJ1-2
CDR3 protein: CASSLAPNNYGYTF
CDR3 DNA: TGTGCCAGCAGTTTGGCACCGAATAACTATGGCTACACCTTC

D gene: -
clone size: -
V gene: TRBV15
J gene: TRBJ2-7
CDR3 protein: CATSRESFSEQYF
CDR3 DNA: TGTGCCACCAGCAGAGAGTCGTTCTCCGAGCAGTACTTC

D gene: TRBD1
clone size: -
V gene: TRBV5-6
J gene: TRBJ1-2
CDR3 protein: CASSLTGAYGYTF
CDR3 DNA: TGTGCCAGCAGCCTTACAGGGGCCTATGGCTACACCTTC

D gene: -
clone size: -
V gene: TRBV7-2
J gene: TRBJ1-3
CDR3 protein: CASSLDGSSGNTIYF
CDR3 DNA: TGTGCCAGCAGCTTAGATGGCAGCTCTGGAAACACCATATATTTT

D gene: -
clone size: -
V gene: TRBV7-2
J gene: TRBJ2-7
CDR3 protein: CASSTRGQGYEQYF
CDR3 DNA: TGTGCCAGCAGCACCAGGGGTCAGGGGTACGAGCAGTACTTC

D gene: TRBD1
clone size: -
V gene: TRBV27
J gene: TRBJ1-1
CDR3 protein: CASGAGGRMNTEAFF
CDR3 DNA: TGTGCCAGCGGGGCAGGGGGGCGGATGAACACTGAAGCTTTCTTT

D gene: -
clone size: -
V gene: TRBV4-1
J gene: TRBJ2-1
CDR3 protein: CASSQPGGSYNEQFF
CDR3 DNA: TGCGCCAGCAGCCAACCCGGGGGCTCCTACAATGAGCAGTTCTTC

D gene: TRBD2
clone size: -
V gene: TRBV6-6
J gene: TRBJ2-1
CDR3 protein: CASSYRVAGTEQFF
CDR3 DNA: TGTGCCAGCAGTTACCGAGTAGCGGGAACGGAGCAGTTCTTC

D gene: TRBD1
clone size: -
V gene: TRBV4-1
J gene: TRBJ1-4
CDR3 protein: CASSQSGTGDEKLFF
CDR3 DNA: TGCGCCAGCAGCCAGTCCGGGACAGGGGATGAAAAACTGTTTTTT

D gene: -
clone size: -
V gene: TRBV27
J gene: TRBJ2-1
CDR3 protein: CASSLSSDNEQFF
CDR3 DNA: TGTGCCAGCAGTTTATCGTCGGACAATGAGCAGTTCTTC

D gene: -
clone size: -
V gene: TRBV5-1
J gene: TRBJ2-7
CDR3 protein: CASSLQVSEQYF
CDR3 DNA: TGCGCCAGCAGCTTACAGGTCTCCGAGCAGTACTTC

D gene: -
clone size: few
V gene: TRBV19
J gene: TRBJ1-1
CDR3 protein: CASSRGPASEAFF
CDR3 DNA: TGTGCCAGTAGTAGGGGGCCCGCCTCTGAAGCTTTCTTT

D gene: TRBD2
clone size: -
V gene: TRBV3-1/TRBV3-2
J gene: TRBJ2-3
CDR3 protein: CASSQGTSGRVDTQYF
CDR3 DNA: TGTGCCAGCAGCCAAGGGACTAGCGGGAGGGTAGATACGCAGTATTTT

D gene: -
clone size: -
V gene: TRBV10-3
J gene: TRBJ1-5
CDR3 protein: CASHRDTNQPQHF
CDR3 DNA: TGTGCCTCCCACCGGGACACCAATCAGCCCCAGCATTTT

D gene: -
clone size: -
V gene: TRBV6-5
J gene: TRBJ1-1
CDR3 protein: CASRAGTNMNTEAFF
CDR3 DNA: TGTGCCAGCAGGGCTGGGACAAACATGAACACTGAAGCTTTCTTT

D gene: -
clone size: -
V gene: TRBV15
J gene: TRBJ2-7
CDR3 protein: CATSRDKGYSYEQYF
CDR3 DNA: TGTGCCACCAGCAGAGATAAGGGGTACTCCTACGAGCAGTACTTC

D gene: TRBD1
clone size: -
V gene: TRBV15
J gene: TRBJ1-1
CDR3 protein: CATRTRGLGSTEAFF
CDR3 DNA: TGTGCCACCAGGACTAGGGGGCTAGGGAGCACTGAAGCTTTCTTT

D gene: TRBD1
clone size: -
V gene: TRBV11-2
J gene: TRBJ1-6
CDR3 protein: CASSFRDRVGSPLHF
CDR3 DNA: TGTGCCAGCAGCTTCCGGGACAGGGTAGGGTCACCCCTCCACTTT

D gene: -
clone size: -
V gene: TRBV9
J gene: TRBJ1-1
CDR3 protein: CASSAQGTEAFF
CDR3 DNA: TGTGCCAGCAGCGCACAGGGTACTGAAGCTTTCTTT

D gene: -
clone size: -
V gene: TRBV6-2/TRBV6-3
J gene: TRBJ2-2
CDR3 protein: CASSPNTGELFF
CDR3 DNA: TGTGCCAGCAGTCCAAACACCGGGGAGCTGTTTTTT

D gene: TRBD1
clone size: -
V gene: TRBV5-6
J gene: TRBJ1-5
CDR3 protein: CASSLTGNQPQHF
CDR3 DNA: TGTGCCAGCAGCCTGACAGGGAACCAGCCCCAGCATTTT

D gene: TRBD1
clone size: few
V gene: TRBV9
J gene: TRBJ1-6
CDR3 protein: CASSAGRGTGGTYNSPLHF
CDR3 DNA: TGTGCCAGCAGCGCCGGTCGGGGGACAGGGGGCACCTATAATTCACCCCTCCACTTT

D gene: -
clone size: -
V gene: TRBV11-2
J gene: TRBJ1-1
CDR3 protein: CASFGGMNTEAFF
CDR3 DNA: TGTGCCAGCTTTGGAGGCATGAACACTGAAGCTTTCTTT

D gene: -
clone size: -
V gene: TRBV7-3
J gene: TRBJ2-1
CDR3 protein: CASSFRADSSYNEQFF
CDR3 DNA: TGTGCCAGCAGCTTCCGAGCGGACAGCTCCTACAATGAGCAGTTCTTC

D gene: -
clone size: -
V gene: TRBV7-8
J gene: TRBJ1-5
CDR3 protein: CASSLSIGARQPQHF
CDR3 DNA: TGTGCCAGCAGCTTATCTATAGGGGCCCGGCAGCCCCAGCATTTT

D gene: -
clone size: -
V gene: TRBV6-5
J gene: TRBJ2-1
CDR3 protein: CASSSSGTNNEQFF
CDR3 DNA: TGTGCCAGCAGTTCCTCCGGGACAAACAATGAGCAGTTCTTC

D gene: -
clone size: -
V gene: TRBV28
J gene: TRBJ1-3
CDR3 protein: CASSLRGTGNTIYF
CDR3 DNA: TGTGCCAGCAGTTTAAGGGGGACTGGAAACACCATATATTTT

D gene: -
clone size: once
V gene: TRBV6-5
J gene: TRBJ1-1
CDR3 protein: CASNPGTPGTEAFF
CDR3 DNA: TGTGCCAGCAATCCCGGGACACCGGGCACTGAAGCTTTCTTT

D gene: TRBD2
clone size: -
V gene: TRBV5-1
J gene: TRBJ2-2
CDR3 protein: CASSLWGTTNTGELFF
CDR3 DNA: TGCGCCAGCAGCCTGTGGGGGACTACGAACACCGGGGAGCTGTTTTTT

D gene: TRBD1
clone size: -
V gene: TRBV7-9
J gene: TRBJ1-5
CDR3 protein: CASSRAGTAHQPQHF
CDR3 DNA: TGTGCCAGCAGCCGTGCCGGGACAGCTCATCAGCCCCAGCATTTT

D gene: -
clone size: -
V gene: TRBV5-8
J gene: TRBJ1-3
CDR3 protein: CASSFKISGNTIYF
CDR3 DNA: TGTGCCAGCAGCTTCAAAATCTCTGGAAACACCATATATTTT

D gene: -
clone size: -
V gene: TRBV7-2
J gene: TRBJ1-2
CDR3 protein: CASSLAGDNYGYTF
CDR3 DNA: TGTGCCAGCAGCTTAGCCGGGGATAACTATGGCTACACCTTC

D gene: -
clone size: -
V gene: TRBV6-5
J gene: TRBJ1-3
CDR3 protein: CASSPSRSSGNTIYF
CDR3 DNA: TGTGCCAGCTCCCCATCAAGGAGCTCTGGAAACACCATATATTTT

D gene: -
clone size: -
V gene: TRBV30
J gene: TRBJ1-1
CDR3 protein: CAWSVLGGRTEAFF
CDR3 DNA: TGTGCCTGGAGTGTCCTGGGAGGGAGGACTGAAGCTTTCTTT

D gene: -
clone size: -
V gene: TRBV3-1/TRBV3-2
J gene: TRBJ1-1
CDR3 protein: CASSPPGLNTEAFF
CDR3 DNA: TGTGCCAGCAGCCCCCCCGGTTTGAACACTGAAGCTTTCTTT

D gene: TRBD1
clone size: -
V gene: TRBV30
J gene: TRBJ1-2
CDR3 protein: CAWSGRAGQTFNGYTF
CDR3 DNA: TGTGCCTGGAGTGGGAGGGCGGGACAGACCTTTAATGGCTACACCTTC

D gene: TRBD1
clone size: -
V gene: TRBV30
J gene: TRBJ2-7
CDR3 protein: CACSFGTGAHEQYF
CDR3 DNA: TGTGCCTGTTCCTTCGGGACAGGGGCCCACGAGCAGTACTTC

D gene: -
clone size: -
V gene: TRBV5-5
J gene: TRBJ2-7
CDR3 protein: CASSGRVGDEQYF
CDR3 DNA: TGTGCCAGCAGCGGCAGGGTAGGCGACGAGCAGTACTTC